This TCR beta chain is from a study of shared clonotypes between healthy human individuals. Findings and caveats of the study: Naive subsets typically showed greater estimated richness than memory subsets. Compared with clonotypes that all four donors shared, non-shared clonotypes had lower generation probabilities. How much donors shared clonotypes was expected to be affected by sequencing depth.

Trimming took off 6 bases at V and 7 bases at J, with 18 bases between the two ends. This CDR3 has 14 amino acids. Germline CDR1 MDHEN, CDR2 SYDVKM. Using immunoSEQ multiplex PCR, the repertoire was profiled, and TCRdb retains in-frame clones only, with some absent. The sample holds roughly 1,600,000 clones, approximately 98.5% seen once. About this clone: The antigen is not known.

Sequenced material: naive CD4+ T cells sorted from blood. Subset: CD45RA+ positively selected. This TCR was sampled from a man aged 25 to 40 in good health. The chain combines TRBV28 with TRBJ1-1, with a weak D call TRBD1 (5 bases). CDR3 amino acids: CASRVDGGFSEAFF. In DNA, the CDR3 is TGTGCCAGCAGGGTCGATGGGGGGTTTAGTGAAGCTTTCTTT.